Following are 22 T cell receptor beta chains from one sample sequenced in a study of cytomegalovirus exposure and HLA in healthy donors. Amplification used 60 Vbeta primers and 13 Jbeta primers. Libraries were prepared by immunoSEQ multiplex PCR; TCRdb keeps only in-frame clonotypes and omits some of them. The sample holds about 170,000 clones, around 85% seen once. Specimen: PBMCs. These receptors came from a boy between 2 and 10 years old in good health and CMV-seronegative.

CDR3 loop: CASSEEGIKTGGTDTQYF. The DNA for the CDR3 is TGCGCCAGCAGTGAGGAGGGAATCAAGACGGGGGGCACAGATACGCAGTATTTT. The chain is built from TRBV10-1 and TRBJ2-3, with a weak D call TRBD2 (6 bases). The CDR3 has 18 residues. The ends were cut back, 2 bases at V and 1 base at J, with 19 bases in the middle. Germline V gene data show CDR1 as WNHNN and CDR2 as SYGVQD (reference sequence).

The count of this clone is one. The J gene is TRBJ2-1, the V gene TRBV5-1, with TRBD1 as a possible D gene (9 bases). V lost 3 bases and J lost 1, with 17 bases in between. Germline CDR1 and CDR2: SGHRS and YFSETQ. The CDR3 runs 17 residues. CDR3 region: CASSWGGGTGSYNEQFF. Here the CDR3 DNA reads TGCGCCAGCAGCTGGGGCGGGGGGACAGGGTCCTACAATGAGCAGTTCTTC.

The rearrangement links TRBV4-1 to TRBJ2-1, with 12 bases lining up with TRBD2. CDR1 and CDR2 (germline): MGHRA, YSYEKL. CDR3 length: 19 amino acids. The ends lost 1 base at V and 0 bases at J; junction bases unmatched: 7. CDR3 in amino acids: CASSQGLAGGLRSYNEQFF. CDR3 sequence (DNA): TGCGCCAGCAGCCAAGGTCTAGCGGGGGGGCTCCGCTCCTACAATGAGCAGTTCTTC.

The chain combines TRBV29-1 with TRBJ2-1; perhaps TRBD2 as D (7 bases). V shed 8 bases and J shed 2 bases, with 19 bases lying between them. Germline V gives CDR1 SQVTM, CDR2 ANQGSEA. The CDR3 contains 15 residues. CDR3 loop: CSSTRGAATYNEQFF. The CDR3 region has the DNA TGCAGCTCGACCCGGGGGGCGGCTACCTACAATGAGCAGTTCTTC.

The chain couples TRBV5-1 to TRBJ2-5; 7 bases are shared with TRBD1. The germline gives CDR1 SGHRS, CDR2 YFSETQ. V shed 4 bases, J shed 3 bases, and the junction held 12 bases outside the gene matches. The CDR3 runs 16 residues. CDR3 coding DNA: TGCGCCAGCAGCGTGGGGGCGCGTCAGGGGGAAGAGACCCAGTACTTC. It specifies CASSVGARQGEETQYF.

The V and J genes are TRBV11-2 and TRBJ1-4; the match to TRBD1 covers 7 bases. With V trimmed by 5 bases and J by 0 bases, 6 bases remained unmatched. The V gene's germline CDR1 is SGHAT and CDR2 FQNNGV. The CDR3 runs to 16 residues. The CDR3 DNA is TGTGCCAGCAGCACCCGCAGGGGGACAACTAATGAAAAACTGTTTTTT. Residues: CASSTRRGTTNEKLFF.

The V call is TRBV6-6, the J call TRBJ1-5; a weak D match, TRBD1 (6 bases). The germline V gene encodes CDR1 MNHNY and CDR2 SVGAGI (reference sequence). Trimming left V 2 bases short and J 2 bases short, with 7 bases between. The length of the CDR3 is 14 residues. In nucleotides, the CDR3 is TGTGCCAGCAGTTACCCAGGGGGCAATCAGCCCCAGCATTTT. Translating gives CASSYPGGNQPQHF.

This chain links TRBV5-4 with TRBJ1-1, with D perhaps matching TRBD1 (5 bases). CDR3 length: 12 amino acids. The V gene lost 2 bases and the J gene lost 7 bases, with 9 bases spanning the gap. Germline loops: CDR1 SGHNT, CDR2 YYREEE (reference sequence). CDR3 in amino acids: CASSLRGSEAFF. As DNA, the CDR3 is TGTGCCAGCAGCTTAAGGGGCAGTGAAGCTTTCTTT.

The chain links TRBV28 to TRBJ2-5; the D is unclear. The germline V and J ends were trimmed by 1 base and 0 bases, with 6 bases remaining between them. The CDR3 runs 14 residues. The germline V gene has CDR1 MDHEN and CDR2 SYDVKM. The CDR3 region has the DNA TGTGCCAGCAGTTTATATTCAGACCAAGAGACCCAGTACTTC. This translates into CASSLYSDQETQYF. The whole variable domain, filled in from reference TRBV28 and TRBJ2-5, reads DVKVTQSSRYLVKRTGEKVFLECVQDMDHENMFWYRQDPGLGLRLIYFSYDVKMKEKGDIPEGYSVSREKKERFSLILESASTNQTSMYLCASSLYSDQETQYFGPGTRLLVL.

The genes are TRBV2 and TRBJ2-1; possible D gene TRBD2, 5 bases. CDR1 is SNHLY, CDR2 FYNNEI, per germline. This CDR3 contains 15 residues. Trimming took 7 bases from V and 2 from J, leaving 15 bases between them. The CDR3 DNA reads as TGTGCCAGCACCGAAAGTCCCGGGACCTACAATGAGCAGTTCTTC. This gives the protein CASTESPGTYNEQFF.

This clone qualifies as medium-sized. The CDR3 nucleotides are TGTGCCAGCGTTTTCGGTGCGGGGGGCCCCAACAATGAGCAGTTCTTC. It specifies CASVFGAGGPNNEQFF. This chain uses TRBV28 with TRBJ2-1, with 8 bases fitting TRBD2. Germline loops: CDR1 MDHEN, CDR2 SYDVKM. The CDR3 consists of 16 residues. The ends lost 8 bases at V and 5 bases at J; junction bases unmatched: 14.

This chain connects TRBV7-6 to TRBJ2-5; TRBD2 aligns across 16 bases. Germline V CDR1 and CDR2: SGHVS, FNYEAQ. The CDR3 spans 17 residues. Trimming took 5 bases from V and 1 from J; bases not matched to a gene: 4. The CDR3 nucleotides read TGTGCCAGCAGCGAGGGACTAGCGGGGGGGACCCAAGAGACCCAGTACTTC. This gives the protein CASSEGLAGGTQETQYF. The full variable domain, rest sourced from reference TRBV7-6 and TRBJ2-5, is GAGVSQSPRYKVTKRGQDVALRCDPISGHVSLYWYRQALGQGPEFLTYFNYEAQQDKSGLPNDRFSAERPEGSISTLTIQRTEQRDSAMYRCASSEGLAGGTQETQYFGPGTRLLVL.

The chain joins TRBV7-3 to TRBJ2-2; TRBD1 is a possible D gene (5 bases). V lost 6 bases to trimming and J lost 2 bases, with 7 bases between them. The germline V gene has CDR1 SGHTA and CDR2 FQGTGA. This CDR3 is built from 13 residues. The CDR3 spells CASSQGNTGELFF. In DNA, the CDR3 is TGTGCCAGCAGTCAGGGAAACACCGGGGAGCTGTTTTTT. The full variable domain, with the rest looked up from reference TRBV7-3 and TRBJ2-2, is GAGVSQTPSNKVTEKGKYVELRCDPISGHTALYWYRQSLGQGPEFLIYFQGTGAADDSGLPNDRFFAVRPEGSVSTLKIQRTERGDSAVYLCASSQGNTGELFFGEGSRLTVL.

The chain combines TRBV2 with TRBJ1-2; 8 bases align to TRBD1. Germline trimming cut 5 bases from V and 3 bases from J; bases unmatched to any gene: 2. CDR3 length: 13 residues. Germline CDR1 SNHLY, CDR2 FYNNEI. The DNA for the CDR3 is TGTGCCAGCAGTCAGACAGGGGACTATGGCTACACCTTC. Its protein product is CASSQTGDYGYTF.

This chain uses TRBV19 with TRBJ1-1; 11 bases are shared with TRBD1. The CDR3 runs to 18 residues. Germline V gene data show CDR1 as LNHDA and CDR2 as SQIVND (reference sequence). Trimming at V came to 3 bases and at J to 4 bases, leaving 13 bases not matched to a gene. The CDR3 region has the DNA TGTGCCAGTAGTATCAGGGGCTCCGGGACAGGGGGGGGCACTGAAGCTTTCTTT. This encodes CASSIRGSGTGGGTEAFF.

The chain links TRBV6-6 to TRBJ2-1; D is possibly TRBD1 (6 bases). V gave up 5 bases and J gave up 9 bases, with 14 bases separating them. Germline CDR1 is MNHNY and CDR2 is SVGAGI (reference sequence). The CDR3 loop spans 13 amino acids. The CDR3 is CASSDRSTGEQFF. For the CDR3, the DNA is TGTGCCAGCAGTGACAGGAGTACAGGTGAGCAGTTCTTC.

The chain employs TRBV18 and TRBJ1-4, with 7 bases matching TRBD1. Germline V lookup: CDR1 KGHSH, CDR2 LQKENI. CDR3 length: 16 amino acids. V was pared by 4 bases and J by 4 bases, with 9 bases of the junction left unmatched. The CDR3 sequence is CASSRNPGQLNEKLFF. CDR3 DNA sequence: TGTGCCAGCTCACGTAACCCGGGACAGCTTAATGAAAAACTGTTTTTT.

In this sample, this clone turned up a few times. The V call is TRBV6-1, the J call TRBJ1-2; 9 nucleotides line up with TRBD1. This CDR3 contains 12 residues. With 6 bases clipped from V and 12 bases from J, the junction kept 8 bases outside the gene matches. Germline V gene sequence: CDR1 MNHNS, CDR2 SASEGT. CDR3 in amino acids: CASSRRDRENTF. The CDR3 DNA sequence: TGTGCCAGCAGCCGCCGGGACAGGGAGAACACCTTC.

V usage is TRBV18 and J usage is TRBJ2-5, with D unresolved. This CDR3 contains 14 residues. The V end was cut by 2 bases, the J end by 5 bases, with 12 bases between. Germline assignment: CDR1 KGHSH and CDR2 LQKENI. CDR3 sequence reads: CASSPKSYGETQYF. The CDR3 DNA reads TGTGCCAGCTCACCAAAATCCTACGGGGAGACCCAGTACTTC.

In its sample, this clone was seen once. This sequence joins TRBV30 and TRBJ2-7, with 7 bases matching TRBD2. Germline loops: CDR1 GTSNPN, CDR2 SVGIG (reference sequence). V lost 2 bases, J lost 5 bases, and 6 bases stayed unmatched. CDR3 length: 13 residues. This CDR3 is CAWSPGGAHEQYF. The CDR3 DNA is TGTGCCTGGAGTCCGGGGGGTGCCCACGAGCAGTACTTC.

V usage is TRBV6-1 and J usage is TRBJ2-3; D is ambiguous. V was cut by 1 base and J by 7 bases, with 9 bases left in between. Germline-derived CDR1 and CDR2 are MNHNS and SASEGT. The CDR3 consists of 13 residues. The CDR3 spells CASSEVLLYTQYF. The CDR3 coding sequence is TGTGCCAGCAGTGAAGTCTTACTGTATACGCAGTATTTT.

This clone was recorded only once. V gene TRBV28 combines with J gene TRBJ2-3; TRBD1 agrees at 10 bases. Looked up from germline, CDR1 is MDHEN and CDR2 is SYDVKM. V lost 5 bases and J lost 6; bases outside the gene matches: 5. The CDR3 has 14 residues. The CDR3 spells CASSNGQGEDTQYF. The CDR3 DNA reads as TGTGCCAGCAGTAACGGACAGGGGGAGGATACGCAGTATTTT.